This TCR beta chain was recovered during a study of technical replicates of blood from a few donors. The protocol was immunoSEQ multiplex PCR, while the TCRdb copy is restricted to in-frame clones and leaves out a portion. The data show about 75,000 clones, around 97% seen once. This clonotype was sampled from a human donor in good health. Sequencing input: T cells isolated from PBMCs.

The CDR3 sequence is CASSSWDRRGTGTQYF. Here the CDR3 DNA reads TGTGCCAGCAGCTCCTGGGACAGGCGGGGAACGGGTACGCAGTATTTT. The rearrangement joins TRBV11-3 to TRBJ2-3; 8 bases agree with TRBD1. Trimming cost V 4 bases and J 8 bases; bases outside gene matches: 14. The CDR3 totals 16 residues. The germline CDR1 and CDR2 sequences are SGHNT and YENEEA.